These 32 T cell receptor beta chains share one sample of origin, sequenced in a study of T cell responses to AZD1222 COVID-19 vaccine. Here immunoSEQ multiplex PCR was the method, and the copy in TCRdb shows in-frame clones only, minus some. Here the sample spans approximately 74,000 clones, roughly 88% being singletons. Here the sequenced sample was peripheral blood, taken on day 0 of AZD1222 vaccination. These receptors came from an adult in good health.

J is TRBJ1-3 and V is TRBV7-2; maybe TRBD1 (6 bases). Trimming left V 0 bases short and J 3 bases short, with 15 bases between. This CDR3 has 17 amino acids. Germline loops: CDR1 SGHTA, CDR2 FQGNSA. CDR3 loop: CASSLAPQGPIGNTIYF. The CDR3 DNA follows: TGTGCCAGCAGCTTAGCGCCACAGGGACCCATTGGAAACACCATATATTTT.

This clone is a singleton in its sample. The CDR3 DNA reads as TGTGCCACCAGCCCGGGGGGGAGTGCGAGCGAGCAGTACTTC. Translating gives CATSPGGSASEQYF. The genes are TRBV15 and TRBJ2-7; 8 bases line up with TRBD2. The J segment lost 6 bases and the V segment lost 5 bases, leaving 9 bases of the junction unmatched. The V gene's germline CDR1 is LNHNV and CDR2 YYDKDF (reference sequence). CDR3 length: 14 residues.

The J gene is TRBJ2-7, the V gene TRBV7-8, with 9 bases identical to TRBD1. V was clipped by 7 bases and J by 2 bases; unmatched bases: 6. This CDR3 has 14 residues. The V gene's germline CDR1 is SGHVS and CDR2 FQNEAQ. The CDR3 here is CASNSGTGTYEQYF. The CDR3 DNA reads TGTGCCAGCAATTCCGGGACAGGGACCTACGAGCAGTACTTC.

The chain has TRBV4-2 and TRBJ1-5; TRBD1 agrees at 8 bases. Germline loops: CDR1 LGHNA, CDR2 YNFKEQ. The CDR3 is 15 amino acids. V gave up 5 bases and J gave up 4 bases; unmatched junction bases: 7. CDR3 sequence (DNA): TGTGCCAGCAGCAGAGACGGACAGGGAAATCAGCCCCAGCATTTT. Translating gives CASSRDGQGNQPQHF.

The chain has TRBV9 and TRBJ1-5; D is perhaps TRBD1 (5 bases). Germline-derived CDR1 and CDR2 are SGDLS and YYNGEE. The CDR3 has 17 amino acids. V gave up 3 bases and J gave up 0 bases, with 16 bases separating them. CDR3 bases: TGTGCCAGCAGCGAGGGGTCGGCGGGGTTTAGCAATCAGCCCCAGCATTTT. Its protein product is CASSEGSAGFSNQPQHF.

The chain links TRBV7-2 to TRBJ2-1; no clear D. V lost 5 bases to trimming and J lost 7 bases, with 15 bases between them. The CDR3 extends over 14 amino acids. Germline V gene data show CDR1 as SGHTA and CDR2 as FQGNSA. The CDR3 loop is CASSPGLVGNEQFF. The CDR3 DNA is TGTGCCAGCAGCCCCGGTTTGGTGGGAAATGAGCAGTTCTTC.

V usage is TRBV2 and J usage is TRBJ2-1, with 10 positions matching TRBD2. Trimming at V came to 8 bases and at J to 3 bases, leaving 4 bases not matched to a gene. CDR3 size: 14 residues. Germline CDR1 is SNHLY and CDR2 is FYNNEI. The DNA of the CDR3 is TGTGCCAGCGGTGGGACTAGCGTCTACAATGAGCAGTTCTTC. It translates to CASGGTSVYNEQFF.

The V call is TRBV11-2, the J call TRBJ1-2; no firm D call. V lost 5 bases to trimming and J lost 2 bases, with 9 bases between them. The CDR3 contains 13 residues. In germline, CDR1 is SGHAT, CDR2 FQNNGV. The CDR3 here is CASSPPGNYGYTF. The CDR3, as DNA: TGTGCCAGCAGCCCGCCGGGAAACTATGGCTACACCTTC.

The table lists this clone with a count of one. This chain joins TRBV9 and TRBJ2-1; D perhaps matches TRBD1 (5 bases). The CDR3 has 16 residues. Germline values: CDR1 SGDLS, CDR2 YYNGEE. The V end was cut by 2 bases, the J end by 4 bases, with 16 bases between. CDR3: CASSVDSSYPYNEQFF. The CDR3 coding sequence is TGTGCCAGCAGCGTCGACAGTTCCTACCCTTACAATGAGCAGTTCTTC.

The rearrangement uses TRBV19 and TRBJ1-1; D gene uncertain. Germline values: CDR1 LNHDA, CDR2 SQIVND (reference sequence). The V end was cut by 3 bases, the J end by 6 bases, with 14 bases between. The CDR3 has 14 residues. The CDR3 spells CASSIRPRHAEAFF. The CDR3 nucleotides are TGTGCCAGTAGTATTCGGCCCCGGCACGCTGAAGCTTTCTTT.

This chain uses TRBV6-5 with TRBJ2-2, with D unresolved. The germline V gene has CDR1 MNHEY and CDR2 SVGAGI. This CDR3 is 13 amino acids long. Trimming stripped 2 bases from V and 3 bases from J, with 4 bases between. This CDR3 reads CASSYDDTGELFF. The CDR3 region has the DNA TGTGCCAGCAGTTACGATGACACCGGGGAGCTGTTTTTT.

The chain is built from TRBV6-4 and TRBJ2-3; TRBD2 might be the D (7 bases). V lost 1 base and J lost 0, with 11 bases in between. The CDR3 totals 16 residues. Germline V lookup: CDR1 MRHNA, CDR2 SNTAGT. This chain's CDR3 is CASSDWAGASTDTQYF. DNA of the CDR3: TGTGCCAGCAGTGACTGGGCGGGGGCTAGCACAGATACGCAGTATTTT.

The rearrangement joins TRBV7-2 to TRBJ2-7; D gene ambiguous. CDR1 is SGHTA and CDR2 is FQGNSA in the germline V gene. V shed 2 bases and J shed 2 bases, with 13 bases lying between them. CDR3 length: 15 amino acids. DNA for the CDR3: TGTGCCAGCAGCTTATTCCCGGTCGATGCCTACGAGCAGTACTTC. Translation gives CASSLFPVDAYEQYF.

V gene TRBV4-3 combines with J gene TRBJ1-1; D unclear. The V gene's germline CDR1 is LGHNA and CDR2 YSLEER. This CDR3 spans 14 amino acids. Deletions cut 1 base from V and 2 bases from J, with 8 bases between. The CDR3 sequence: CASSQGVFNTEAFF. The CDR3 nucleotides read TGCGCCAGCAGCCAAGGGGTTTTTAACACTGAAGCTTTCTTT.

This clone was detected only once. This sequence joins TRBV27 and TRBJ1-4; D is ambiguous. The V gene lost 2 bases and the J gene lost 4 bases, with 8 bases spanning the gap. From germline, CDR1 is MNHEY and CDR2 SMNVEV (reference sequence). This CDR3 is 14 amino acids long. The CDR3 sequence: CASSLRRFNEKLFF. For the CDR3, the DNA is TGTGCCAGCAGTTTAAGACGGTTTAATGAAAAACTGTTTTTT.

The rearrangement joins TRBV30 to TRBJ2-6; D uncertain. Germline loops: CDR1 GTSNPN, CDR2 SVGIG (reference sequence). The CDR3 runs 14 residues. Trimming took off 6 bases at V and 4 bases at J, with 13 bases between the two ends. CDR3 in amino acids: CACHRPWGANVLTF. As DNA, the CDR3 is TGTGCCTGCCATCGGCCGTGGGGGGCCAACGTCCTGACTTTC.

To note about this clone: This sample also contains other DNA sequences that code for the same CDR3. The J gene is TRBJ1-5, the V gene TRBV11-1, with D perhaps matching TRBD1 (5 bases). The CDR3 is 14 residues long. V shed 1 base and J shed 1 base, with 5 bases lying between them. Germline CDR1 SGHAT, CDR2 FQDESV (reference sequence). The CDR3 DNA follows: TGTGCCAGCAGCTTAGACAGGAGCAATCAGCCCCAGCATTTT. Protein sequence: CASSLDRSNQPQHF.

The chain joins TRBV30 to TRBJ1-5, with D possibly TRBD1 on 5 matching bases. Germline loops: CDR1 GTSNPN, CDR2 SVGIG (reference sequence). CDR3 size: 15 residues. The V and J ends lost 2 bases and 6 bases respectively, with 17 bases between them. The CDR3 nucleotides read TGTGCCTGGAGTAACCTTGGGGGAGGCGGTCAGCCCCAGCATTTT. Its protein is CAWSNLGGGGQPQHF.

This chain uses TRBV10-2 with TRBJ2-1, with 14 bases that match TRBD2. This CDR3 region has 15 residues. Germline CDR1 reads WSHSY; CDR2 reads SAAADI. The V and J ends lost 6 bases and 6 bases, in that order; junction bases with no gene match: 4. The CDR3 DNA reads as TGCGCCAGCAGACTAGGACTAGCGGGAGGCAATGAGCAGTTCTTC. Encoded protein: CASRLGLAGGNEQFF.

The chain combines TRBV11-2 with TRBJ2-3, with D possibly being TRBD2 (6 bases). CDR3 length equals 14 residues. V shed 5 bases and J shed 4 bases, with 13 bases lying between them. Germline V CDR1 and CDR2: SGHAT, FQNNGV. CDR3 sequence: CASSLTLAADTQYF. CDR3 DNA: TGTGCCAGCAGCCTGACACTAGCTGCAGATACGCAGTATTTT.

The chain employs TRBV30 and TRBJ2-7; D gene ambiguous. V was trimmed by 0 bases and J by 3 bases, leaving 6 bases between them. The CDR3 loop spans 12 amino acids. CDR1 GTSNPN and CDR2 SVGIG come from the germline V gene (reference sequence). The CDR3: CAWSVGGYEQYF. The CDR3 DNA is TGTGCCTGGAGTGTGGGCGGCTACGAGCAGTACTTC.

The chain joins TRBV24-1 to TRBJ1-1, with D uncertain. V was pared by 0 bases and J by 2 bases, with 0 bases between. CDR3 length: 12 amino acids. Germline values: CDR1 KGHDR, CDR2 SFDVKD. The CDR3 is CATSDLNTEAFF. As DNA, the CDR3 is TGTGCCACCAGTGATTTGAACACTGAAGCTTTCTTT.

The chain employs TRBV18 and TRBJ1-5, with D tentatively TRBD1 (5 bases). V shed 5 bases and J shed 6 bases, with 14 bases lying between them. Germline values: CDR1 KGHSH, CDR2 LQKENI. The length of the CDR3 is 14 residues. The CDR3, as DNA: TGTGCCAGCTCAAACGGGGAGGGGACTCAGCCCCAGCATTTT. It is translated as CASSNGEGTQPQHF.

The rearrangement uses TRBV28 and TRBJ1-3; D is undetermined. V shed 6 bases and J shed 0 bases, with 12 bases lying between them. The CDR3 covers 15 residues. Germline assignment: CDR1 MDHEN and CDR2 SYDVKM. The CDR3 nucleotides are TGTGCCAGCAGGCCCCATCGGAGCTCTGGAAACACCATATATTTT. Encoded protein: CASRPHRSSGNTIYF.

The CDR3 sequence: CASSPVASGRGLENEQFF. The CDR3 nucleotides are TGCGCCAGCAGCCCGGTAGCGAGCGGGAGAGGTTTGGAAAATGAGCAGTTCTTC. The rearrangement uses TRBV5-1 and TRBJ2-1; 8 bases are shared with TRBD2. This CDR3 contains 18 residues. The ends lost 4 bases at V and 7 bases at J; junction bases unmatched: 19. Germline-derived CDR1 and CDR2 are SGHRS and YFSETQ. Together with reference TRBV5-1 and TRBJ2-1, the CDR3 gives the full variable domain: KAGVTQTPRYLIKTRGQQVTLSCSPISGHRSVSWYQQTPGQGLQFLFEYFSETQRNKGNFPGRFSGRQFSNSRSEMNVSTLELGDSALYLCASSPVASGRGLENEQFFGPGTRLTVL.

This sequence joins TRBV2 and TRBJ2-7; 10 positions agree with TRBD2. With V trimmed by 9 bases and J by 4 bases, 6 bases remained unmatched. This CDR3 is 13 amino acids long. Germline V gene sequence: CDR1 SNHLY, CDR2 FYNNEI. CDR3 nucleotides: TGTGCCAGGAACAGCGGGAGGGGGTACGAGCAGTACTTC. Protein product: CARNSGRGYEQYF.

The CDR3 is CASSPLTGGEGYGYTF. As DNA, the CDR3 is TGTGCCAGCAGCCCCCTTACGGGGGGCGAAGGCTATGGCTACACCTTC. The rearrangement uses TRBV14 and TRBJ1-2, with D perhaps matching TRBD1 (6 bases). Trimming took 4 bases from V and 4 from J, leaving 19 bases between them. This CDR3 comprises 16 residues. The V gene's germline CDR1 is SGHDN and CDR2 FVKESK.

The chain uses TRBV7-8 and TRBJ2-5; D possibly corresponds to TRBD2 (7 bases). CDR3 length: 15 amino acids. Trimming stripped 1 base from V and 2 bases from J, with 11 bases between. Germline V gene sequence: CDR1 SGHVS, CDR2 FQNEAQ. CDR3 loop: CASSLGGGRQETQYF. The DNA of the CDR3 is TGTGCCAGCAGCTTAGGCGGGGGCCGACAAGAGACCCAGTACTTC.

J is TRBJ2-2 and V is TRBV7-9, with TRBD2 matching 11 bases. V trimming: 1 base; J trimming: 7 bases; junction bases outside the gene matches: 2. The CDR3 has 15 amino acids. The germline gives CDR1 SEHNR, CDR2 FQNEAQ (reference sequence). CDR3 nucleotide sequence: TGTGCCAGCAGCTTAGACCTAGCGGGAGGCGGGGAGCTGTTTTTT. Its translation: CASSLDLAGGGELFF.

This rearrangement joins TRBV6-5 to TRBJ1-1; no clear D gene. The CDR3 contains 14 residues. V was trimmed by 0 bases and J by 5 bases, leaving 10 bases between them. Germline CDR1 reads MNHEY; CDR2 reads SVGAGI. The CDR3: CASSYSLGNTEAFF. Here the CDR3 DNA reads TGTGCCAGCAGTTACTCGCTAGGGAATACTGAAGCTTTCTTT.

The chain is built from TRBV7-3 and TRBJ2-4; 11 nucleotides agree with TRBD2. The CDR3 totals 16 residues. CDR1 and CDR2 (germline): SGHTA, FQGTGA. V gave up 5 bases and J gave up 5 bases; unmatched junction bases: 8. The CDR3 protein is CASSPGLAAGQNIQYF. The CDR3 DNA follows: TGTGCCAGCAGCCCGGGACTAGCGGCGGGTCAAAACATTCAGTACTTC.

The CDR3 loop reads CASSDRDVYEQYF. CDR3 nucleotide sequence: TGTGCCAGCAGCGACAGGGACGTATACGAGCAGTACTTC. This chain connects TRBV3-1 (or the pseudogene TRBV3-2) to TRBJ2-7; 7 nucleotides match TRBD1. V was pared by 5 bases and J by 4 bases, with 5 bases of the junction left unmatched. CDR3 length: 13 amino acids. From germline, CDR1 is LGHDT and CDR2 YNNKEL (reference sequence).